This TCR beta chain was identified in a study of OX40 agonist ivuxolimab in advanced cancers. The CDR3 sequence is 13 residues long. Germline V gives CDR1 MNHEY, CDR2 SMNVEV (reference sequence). Trimming took 3 bases from V and 3 from J, leaving 9 bases between them. Here immunoSEQ multiplex PCR was the method, and the copy in TCRdb shows in-frame clones only, minus some. The sample holds about 110,000 clones, less than 95% seen once. Sequencing used CD4+ or CD8+ T cells sorted from blood, obtained in a trial of the OX40 agonist ivuxolimab. This chain uses TRBV27 with TRBJ2-7; D is unclear. This clonotype was obtained from an adult with an advanced solid tumor such as melanoma, head and neck, liver or kidney cancer. The CDR3 sequence: CASSLRLNYEQYF. CDR3 DNA sequence: TGTGCCAGCAGTTTGCGATTGAACTACGAGCAGTACTTC.